This T cell receptor (beta chain) was captured by sequencing in a study of T cell responses to AZD1222 COVID-19 vaccine. Libraries were prepared by immunoSEQ multiplex PCR; TCRdb keeps only in-frame clonotypes and omits some of them. Here the sample spans about 140,000 clones, around 92% being singletons. Study-wide results and caveats: Only five or six AZD1222 recipients were seropositive at baseline. The sample set comprised mostly white British donors with more females, and clonal diversity was possibly underestimated.

About this clone: Its antigen is undetermined.

The sample was peripheral blood, taken on day 0 of AZD1222 vaccination. This receptor was identified in an adult in good health.

The CDR3 spells CASSIFAGGEKLFF. CDR3 nucleotide sequence: TGTGCCAGTAGTATATTCGCAGGGGGTGAAAAACTGTTTTTT. The chain has TRBV19 and TRBJ1-4; 7 nucleotides agree with TRBD1. This CDR3 comprises 14 residues. Germline CDR1 is LNHDA and CDR2 is SQIVND (reference sequence). The V segment lost 2 bases and the J segment 7 bases; nucleotides outside the gene matches: 4.